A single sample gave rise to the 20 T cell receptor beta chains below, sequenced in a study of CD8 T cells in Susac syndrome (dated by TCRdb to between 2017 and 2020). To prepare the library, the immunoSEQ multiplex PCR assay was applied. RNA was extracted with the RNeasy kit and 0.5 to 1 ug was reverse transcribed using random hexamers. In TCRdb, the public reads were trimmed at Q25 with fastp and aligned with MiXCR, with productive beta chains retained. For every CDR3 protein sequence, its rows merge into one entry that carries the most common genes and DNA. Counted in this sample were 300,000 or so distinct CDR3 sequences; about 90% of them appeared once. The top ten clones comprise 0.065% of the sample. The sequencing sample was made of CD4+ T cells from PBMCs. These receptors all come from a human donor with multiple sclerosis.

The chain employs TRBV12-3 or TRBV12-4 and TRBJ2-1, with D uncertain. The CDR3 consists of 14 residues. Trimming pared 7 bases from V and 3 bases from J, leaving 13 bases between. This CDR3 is CASTPGSRYNEQFF. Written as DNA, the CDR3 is TGTGCCAGCACCCCCGGTTCTCGCTACAATGAGCAGTTCTTC.

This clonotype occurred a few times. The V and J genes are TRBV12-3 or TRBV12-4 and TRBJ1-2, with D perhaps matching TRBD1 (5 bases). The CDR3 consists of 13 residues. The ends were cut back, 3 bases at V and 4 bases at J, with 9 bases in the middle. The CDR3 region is CASSFGAGYGYTF. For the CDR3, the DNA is TGTGCCAGCAGTTTTGGGGCCGGCTATGGCTACACCTTC.

CDR3 in amino acids: CASTFRQGSTNEKLFF. The DNA for the CDR3 is TGTGCCAGTACTTTCCGACAGGGTTCAACTAATGAAAAACTGTTTTTT. The chain uses TRBV19 and TRBJ1-4, with TRBD1 matching 7 bases. Germline V gene data show CDR1 as LNHDA and CDR2 as SQIVND (reference sequence). The V gene end was trimmed by 7 bases and the J gene end by 0 bases; junction bases not matched to a gene: 8. The CDR3 has 16 residues.

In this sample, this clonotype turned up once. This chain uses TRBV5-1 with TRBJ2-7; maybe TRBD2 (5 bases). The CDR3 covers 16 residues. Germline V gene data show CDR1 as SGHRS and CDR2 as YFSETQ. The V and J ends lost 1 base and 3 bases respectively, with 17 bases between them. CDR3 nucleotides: TGCGCCAGCAGCTTGAGCTCCATTCGGGGTAACTACGAGCAGTACTTC. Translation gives CASSLSSIRGNYEQYF.

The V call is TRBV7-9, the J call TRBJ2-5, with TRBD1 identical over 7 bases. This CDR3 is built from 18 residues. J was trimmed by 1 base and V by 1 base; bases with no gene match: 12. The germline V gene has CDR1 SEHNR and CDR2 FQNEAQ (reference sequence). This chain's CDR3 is CASSLGFPGQRIQETQYF. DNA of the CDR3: TGTGCCAGCAGCTTAGGATTTCCGGGACAGAGAATCCAAGAGACCCAGTACTTC.

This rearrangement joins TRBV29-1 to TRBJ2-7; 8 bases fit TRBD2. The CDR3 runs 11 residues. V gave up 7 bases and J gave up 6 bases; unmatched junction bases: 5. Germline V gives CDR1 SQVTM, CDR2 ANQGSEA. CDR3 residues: CSAGGGSEQYF. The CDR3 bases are TGCAGCGCCGGGGGGGGGAGCGAGCAGTACTTC.

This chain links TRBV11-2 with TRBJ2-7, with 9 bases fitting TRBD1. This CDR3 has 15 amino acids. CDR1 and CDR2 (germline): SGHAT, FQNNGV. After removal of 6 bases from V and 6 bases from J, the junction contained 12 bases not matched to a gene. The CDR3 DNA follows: TGTGCCAGCAGGGGATCACGGGACAGGGCATCCGAGCAGTACTTC. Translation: CASRGSRDRASEQYF.

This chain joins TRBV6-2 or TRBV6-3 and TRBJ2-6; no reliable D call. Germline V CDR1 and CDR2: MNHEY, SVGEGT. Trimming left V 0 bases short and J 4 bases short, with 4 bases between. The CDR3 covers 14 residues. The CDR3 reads CASSYSSGANVLTF. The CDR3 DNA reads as TGTGCCAGCAGTTACTCCTCGGGGGCCAACGTCCTGACTTTC.

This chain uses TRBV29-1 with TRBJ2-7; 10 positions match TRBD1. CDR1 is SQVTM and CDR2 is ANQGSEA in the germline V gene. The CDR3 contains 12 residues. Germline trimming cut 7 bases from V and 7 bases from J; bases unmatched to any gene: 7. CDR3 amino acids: CSGGDRGREQYF. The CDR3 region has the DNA TGCAGCGGCGGGGACAGGGGAAGGGAGCAGTACTTC.

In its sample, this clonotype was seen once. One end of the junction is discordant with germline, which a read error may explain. CDR3 residues: CASSAAAVEGYEQFF. The CDR3 bases are TGTGCTAGCAGCGCCGCAGCGGTCGAAGGGTATGAGCAGTTCTTC. The V and J genes are TRBV7-7 and TRBJ2-1, with D possibly matching TRBD2 (5 bases). CDR1 is SSHAT, CDR2 FNYEAQ, per germline (reference sequence). The CDR3 runs to 15 residues.

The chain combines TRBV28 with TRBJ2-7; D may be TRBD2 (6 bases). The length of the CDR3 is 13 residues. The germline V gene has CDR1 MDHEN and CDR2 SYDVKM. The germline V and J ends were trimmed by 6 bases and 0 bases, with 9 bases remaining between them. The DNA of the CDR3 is TGTGCCAGCAGGGTAGCGGCCTCCTACGAGCAGTACTTC. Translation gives CASRVAASYEQYF.

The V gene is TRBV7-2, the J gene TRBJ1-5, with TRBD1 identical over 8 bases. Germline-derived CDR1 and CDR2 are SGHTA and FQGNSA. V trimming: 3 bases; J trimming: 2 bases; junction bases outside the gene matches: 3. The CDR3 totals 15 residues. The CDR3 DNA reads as TGTGCCAGCAGCTTCTCAGGGGGCGGCAATCAGCCCCAGCATTTT. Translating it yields CASSFSGGGNQPQHF.

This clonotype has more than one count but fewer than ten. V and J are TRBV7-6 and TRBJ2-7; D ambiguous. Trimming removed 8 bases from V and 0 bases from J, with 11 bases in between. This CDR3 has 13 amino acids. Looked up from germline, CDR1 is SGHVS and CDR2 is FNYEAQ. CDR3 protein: CASGRLSSYEQYF. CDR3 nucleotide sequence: TGTGCCAGCGGGCGGTTAAGCTCCTACGAGCAGTACTTC. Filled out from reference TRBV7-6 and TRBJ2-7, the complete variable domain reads GAGVSQSPRYKVTKRGQDVALRCDPISGHVSLYWYRQALGQGPEFLTYFNYEAQQDKSGLPNDRFSAERPEGSISTLTIQRTEQRDSAMYRCASGRLSSYEQYFGPGTRLTVT.

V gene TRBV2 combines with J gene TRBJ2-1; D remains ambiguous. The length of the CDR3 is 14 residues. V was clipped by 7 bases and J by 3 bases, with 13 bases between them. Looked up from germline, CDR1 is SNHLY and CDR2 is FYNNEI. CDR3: CASIVRSNYNEQFF. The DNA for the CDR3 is TGTGCCAGCATCGTCCGATCAAACTACAATGAGCAGTTCTTC.

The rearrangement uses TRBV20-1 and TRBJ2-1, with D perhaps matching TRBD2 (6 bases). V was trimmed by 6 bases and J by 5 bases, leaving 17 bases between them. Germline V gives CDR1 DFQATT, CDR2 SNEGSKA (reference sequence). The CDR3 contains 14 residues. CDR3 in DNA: TGCAGTGCCCTCCGGGCGGGGACTGACAATGAGCAGTTCTTC. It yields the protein CSALRAGTDNEQFF.

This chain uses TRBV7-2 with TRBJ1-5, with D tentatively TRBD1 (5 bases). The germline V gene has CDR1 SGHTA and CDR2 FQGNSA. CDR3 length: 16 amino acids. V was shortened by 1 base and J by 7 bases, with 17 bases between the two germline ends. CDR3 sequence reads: CASSLGMVGVRQPQHF. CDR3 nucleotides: TGTGCCAGCAGCTTAGGGATGGTGGGGGTTCGCCAGCCCCAGCATTTT.

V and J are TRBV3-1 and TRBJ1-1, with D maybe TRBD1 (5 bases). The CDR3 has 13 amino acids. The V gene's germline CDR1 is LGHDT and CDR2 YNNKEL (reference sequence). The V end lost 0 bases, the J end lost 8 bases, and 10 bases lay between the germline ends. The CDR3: CASSQEWAGEAFF. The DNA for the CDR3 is TGTGCCAGCAGCCAAGAGTGGGCAGGGGAAGCTTTCTTT.

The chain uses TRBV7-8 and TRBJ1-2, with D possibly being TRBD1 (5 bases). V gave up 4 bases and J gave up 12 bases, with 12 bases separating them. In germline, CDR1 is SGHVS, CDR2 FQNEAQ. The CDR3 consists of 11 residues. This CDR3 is CASSSGRGNTF. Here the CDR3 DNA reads TGTGCCAGCAGCTCCGGCCGGGGGAACACCTTC.

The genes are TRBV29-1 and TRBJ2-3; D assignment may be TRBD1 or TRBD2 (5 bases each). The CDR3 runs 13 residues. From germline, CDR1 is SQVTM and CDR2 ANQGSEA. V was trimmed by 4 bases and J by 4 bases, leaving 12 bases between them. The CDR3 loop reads CSVGGPLADTQYF. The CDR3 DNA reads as TGCAGCGTTGGGGGACCTCTGGCAGATACGCAGTATTTT.

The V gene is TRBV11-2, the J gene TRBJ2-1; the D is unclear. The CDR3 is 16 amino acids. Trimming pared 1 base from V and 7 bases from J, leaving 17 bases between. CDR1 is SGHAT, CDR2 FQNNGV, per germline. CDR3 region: CASSLVGATVGNEQFF. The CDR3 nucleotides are TGTGCCAGCAGCTTAGTTGGTGCCACCGTAGGGAATGAGCAGTTCTTC.